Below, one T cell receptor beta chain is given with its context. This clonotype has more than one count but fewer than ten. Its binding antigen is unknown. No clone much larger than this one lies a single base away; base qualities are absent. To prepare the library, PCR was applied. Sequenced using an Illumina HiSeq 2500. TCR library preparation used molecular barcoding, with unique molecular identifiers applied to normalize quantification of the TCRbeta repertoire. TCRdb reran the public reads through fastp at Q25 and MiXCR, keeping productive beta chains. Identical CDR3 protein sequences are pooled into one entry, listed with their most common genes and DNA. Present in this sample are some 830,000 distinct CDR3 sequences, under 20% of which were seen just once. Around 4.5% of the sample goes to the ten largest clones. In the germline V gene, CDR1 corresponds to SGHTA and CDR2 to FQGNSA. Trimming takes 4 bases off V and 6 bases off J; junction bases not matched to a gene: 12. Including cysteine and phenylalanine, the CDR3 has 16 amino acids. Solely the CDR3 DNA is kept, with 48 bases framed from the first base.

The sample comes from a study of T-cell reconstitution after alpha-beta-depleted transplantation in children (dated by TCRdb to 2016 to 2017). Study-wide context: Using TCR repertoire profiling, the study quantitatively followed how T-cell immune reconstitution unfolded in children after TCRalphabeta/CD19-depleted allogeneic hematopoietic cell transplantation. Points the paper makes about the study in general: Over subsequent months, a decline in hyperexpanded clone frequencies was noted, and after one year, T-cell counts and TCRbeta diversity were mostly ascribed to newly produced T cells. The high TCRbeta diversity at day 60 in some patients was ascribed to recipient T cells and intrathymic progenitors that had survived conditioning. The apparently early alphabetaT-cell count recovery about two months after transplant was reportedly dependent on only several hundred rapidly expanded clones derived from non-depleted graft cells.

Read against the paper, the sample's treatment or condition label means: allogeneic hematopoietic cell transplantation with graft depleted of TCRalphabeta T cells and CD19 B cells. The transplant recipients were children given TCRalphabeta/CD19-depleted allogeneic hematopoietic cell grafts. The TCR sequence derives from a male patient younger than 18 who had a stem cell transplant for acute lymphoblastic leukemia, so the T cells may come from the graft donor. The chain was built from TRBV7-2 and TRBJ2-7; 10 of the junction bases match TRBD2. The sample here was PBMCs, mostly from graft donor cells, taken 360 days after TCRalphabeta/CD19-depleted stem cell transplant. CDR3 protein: CASSSQGLALPSEQYF. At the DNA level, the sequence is TGTGCCAGCAGCTCGCAGGGACTAGCGTTGCCTAGCGAGCAGTACTTC.